The 15 T cell receptor beta chains below come from one sample, sequenced in a study of neurological immune-mediated disorders. The time point denotes: longitudinal time-point 3. TCRdb ran MiXCR on the 5' RACE reads and lists one entry per CDR3 protein. The data hold 45,000 to 60,000 distinct CDR3 sequences, with about an eighth observed a single time. What was sequenced was PBMCs. Receptors originate from a male donor with HTLV-1-associated myelopathy (HAM/TSP).

This clonotype was recorded at least ten times. This sequence joins TRBV5-1 and TRBJ1-1; D not certain. Trimming left V 3 bases short and J 3 bases short, with 9 bases between. There are 13 residues in the CDR3. Germline V lookup: CDR1 SGHRS, CDR2 YFSETQ. CDR3 in amino acids: CASSSDGDTEAFF. The CDR3 region has the DNA TGCGCCAGCAGCTCTGACGGGGACACTGAAGCTTTCTTT.

This clonotype has at least ten counts. The chain has TRBV7-9 and TRBJ2-5, with a possible D match to TRBD2 (6 bases). This CDR3 is built from 15 residues. The ends were cut back, 5 bases at V and 5 bases at J, with 18 bases in the middle. The V gene's germline CDR1 is SEHNR and CDR2 FQNEAQ (reference sequence). CDR3 in DNA: TGTGCCAGCAGCCCGGACTACCCTGAGGGGGAGACCCAGTACTTC. Protein product: CASSPDYPEGETQYF.

At least ten counts were recorded for this clonotype. The chain combines TRBV5-1 with TRBJ2-3; 7 bases map to TRBD1. After removal of 2 bases from V and 0 bases from J, the junction contained 3 bases not matched to a gene. Germline loops: CDR1 SGHRS, CDR2 YFSETQ. There are 15 residues in the CDR3. Here the CDR3 DNA reads TGCGCCAGCAGCTTAGGGACAGCTAGCACAGATACGCAGTATTTT. Translated: CASSLGTASTDTQYF.

V gene TRBV5-1 combines with J gene TRBJ2-4, with D perhaps matching TRBD1 (9 bases). CDR1 SGHRS and CDR2 YFSETQ come from the germline V gene. Deletions cut 0 bases from V and 9 bases from J, with 19 bases between. The CDR3 has 16 residues. As DNA, the CDR3 is TGCGCCAGCAGCTTGGCCGTAGCGGGACAGGGAACCATTCAGTACTTC. This codes for CASSLAVAGQGTIQYF.

This clonotype was counted only a few times. This sequence may be a read error, since a much larger clone differs from it by one base. The CDR3 reads CASSSGGDENYGYTF. The CDR3 DNA reads TGTGCCAGCAGCTCCGGAGGGGACGAGAACTATGGCTACACCTTC. This chain links TRBV6-5 with TRBJ1-2; a weak D match, TRBD1 (5 bases). Germline V gene sequence: CDR1 MNHEY, CDR2 SVGAGI. The V end was cut by 6 bases, the J end by 2 bases, with 16 bases between. The length of the CDR3 is 15 residues.

This clonotype was detected ten times or more. The chain recombines TRBV4-1 with TRBJ2-3, with a tentative D call TRBD2 (5 bases). Trimming took off 1 base at V and 5 bases at J, with 10 bases between the two ends. This CDR3 is built from 14 residues. Germline CDR1 is MGHRA and CDR2 is YSYEKL. This CDR3 is CASSQGGSLDTQYF. The CDR3 DNA reads TGCGCCAGCAGCCAAGGAGGGTCTCTAGATACGCAGTATTTT.

V gene TRBV6-6 combines with J gene TRBJ2-2, with D tentatively TRBD1 (5 bases). The germline CDR1 and CDR2 sequences are MNHNY and SVGAGI (reference sequence). This CDR3 has 13 residues. Trimming cost V 6 bases and J 2 bases, with 7 bases left between them. The CDR3 nucleotides read TGTGCCAGCAGGGACACTAACACCGGGGAGCTGTTTTTT. Translated, it gives CASRDTNTGELFF.

V gene TRBV5-1 combines with J gene TRBJ2-3, with 11 bases lining up with TRBD2. This CDR3 is 16 amino acids long. Germline V gene sequence: CDR1 SGHRS, CDR2 YFSETQ. The V and J ends lost 5 bases and 1 base, in that order; junction bases with no gene match: 6. The CDR3 bases are TGCGCCAGCAGTTCGGGACTAGCGGTGGGCACAGATACGCAGTATTTT. Its translation is CASSSGLAVGTDTQYF.

There are many counts of this clonotype. V and J are TRBV7-9 and TRBJ1-2; D gene unclear. Trimming cost V 5 bases and J 5 bases, with 18 bases left between them. CDR3 size: 15 residues. Looked up from germline, CDR1 is SEHNR and CDR2 is FQNEAQ (reference sequence). For the CDR3, the DNA is TGTGCCAGCAGCGAAGAGCCCGGACGGCAGTATGGCTACACCTTC. Residues: CASSEEPGRQYGYTF.

This clonotype was seen at least ten times. The chain has TRBV20-1 and TRBJ1-5; D might be TRBD1 (6 bases). Germline CDR1 is DFQATT and CDR2 is SNEGSKA (reference sequence). The CDR3 sequence is 14 residues long. Trimming shortened V by 3 bases and J by 1 base, and 10 bases separated the two germline ends. CDR3 DNA: TGCAGTGCTAGGAGACAGGAGAGCAATCAGCCCCAGCATTTT. Translation gives CSARRQESNQPQHF.

For this clonotype: Given a much more abundant clone one base away, this may be a read error. The chain links TRBV5-1 to TRBJ2-5; no definite D call. The V gene's germline CDR1 is SGHRS and CDR2 YFSETQ. CDR3 length: 13 amino acids. CDR3 nucleotide sequence: TGCACCAGCAGCAGGTCTCTACAAGAGACCCAGTACTTC. This translates into CTSSRSLQETQYF.

There are many counts of this clonotype. The CDR3 DNA follows: TGTGCCAGCAGCGTCCTGACGGGGACTAATGAAAAACTGTTTTTT. Translated: CASSVLTGTNEKLFF. The genes are TRBV9 and TRBJ1-4; D ambiguous. CDR1 is SGDLS, CDR2 YYNGEE, per germline. The CDR3 spans 15 residues. With 2 bases removed from V and 2 bases from J, the gap between germline ends came to 10 bases.

This clonotype was recorded many times. The rearrangement joins TRBV5-1 to TRBJ1-4; D is unresolved. V was trimmed by 4 bases and J by 0 bases, leaving 10 bases between them. Germline V gene data show CDR1 as SGHRS and CDR2 as YFSETQ. The CDR3 contains 15 residues. As DNA, the CDR3 is TGCGCCAGCAGCGATAACCCAGCAACTAATGAAAAACTGTTTTTT. The encoded protein is CASSDNPATNEKLFF.

This clonotype was detected many times. The chain has TRBV7-8 and TRBJ1-2; D is perhaps TRBD1 (5 bases). The CDR3 has 12 amino acids. Germline assignment: CDR1 SGHVS and CDR2 FQNEAQ. Trimming took off 0 bases at V and 7 bases at J, with 6 bases between the two ends. CDR3 nucleotides: TGTGCCAGCAGCTTAGCGCAGGGTGGCTACACCTTC. It is translated as CASSLAQGGYTF.

In its sample, this clonotype was seen many times. The CDR3: CSAPGLAGGQTQYF. The CDR3 DNA is TGCAGTGCTCCGGGACTAGCGGGGGGACAGACCCAGTACTTC. The J gene is TRBJ2-5, the V gene TRBV20-1; 15 bases map to TRBD2. Trimming took 5 bases from V and 6 from J; bases not matched to a gene: 4. The germline CDR1 and CDR2 sequences are DFQATT and SNEGSKA (reference sequence). This CDR3 is 14 amino acids long.